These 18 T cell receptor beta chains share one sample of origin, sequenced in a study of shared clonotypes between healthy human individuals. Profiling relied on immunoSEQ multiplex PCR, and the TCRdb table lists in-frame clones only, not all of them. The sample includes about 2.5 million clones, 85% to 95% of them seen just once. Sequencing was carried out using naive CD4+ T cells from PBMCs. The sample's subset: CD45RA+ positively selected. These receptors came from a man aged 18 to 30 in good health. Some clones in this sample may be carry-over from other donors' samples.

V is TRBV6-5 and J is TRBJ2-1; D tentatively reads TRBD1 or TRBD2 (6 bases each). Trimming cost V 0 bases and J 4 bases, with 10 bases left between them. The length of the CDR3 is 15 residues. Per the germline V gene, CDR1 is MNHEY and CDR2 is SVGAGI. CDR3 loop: CASSYSGGTYNEQFF. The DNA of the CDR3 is TGTGCCAGCAGTTACTCGGGCGGGACATACAATGAGCAGTTCTTC.

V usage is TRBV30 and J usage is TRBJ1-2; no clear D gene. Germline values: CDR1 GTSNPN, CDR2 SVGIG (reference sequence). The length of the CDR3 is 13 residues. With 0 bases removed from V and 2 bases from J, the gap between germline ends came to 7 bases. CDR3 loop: CAWSVQMNYGYTF. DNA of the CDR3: TGTGCCTGGAGTGTACAGATGAACTATGGCTACACCTTC.

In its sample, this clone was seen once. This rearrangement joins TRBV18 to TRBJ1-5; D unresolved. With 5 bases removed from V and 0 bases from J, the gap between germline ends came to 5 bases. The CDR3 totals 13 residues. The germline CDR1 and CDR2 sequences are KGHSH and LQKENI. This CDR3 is CASSTDSNQPQHF. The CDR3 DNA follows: TGTGCCAGCTCAACGGATAGCAATCAGCCCCAGCATTTT.

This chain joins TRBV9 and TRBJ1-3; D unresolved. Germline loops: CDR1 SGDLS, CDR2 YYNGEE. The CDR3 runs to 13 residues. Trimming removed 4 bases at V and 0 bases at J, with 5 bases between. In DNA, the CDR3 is TGTGCCAGCAGCCTCCTCTCTGGAAACACCATATATTTT. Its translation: CASSLLSGNTIYF.

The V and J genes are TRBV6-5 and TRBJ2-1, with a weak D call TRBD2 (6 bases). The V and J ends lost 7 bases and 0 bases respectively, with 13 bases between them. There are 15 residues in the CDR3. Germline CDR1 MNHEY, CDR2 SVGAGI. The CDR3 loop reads CASNPTGGSYNEQFF. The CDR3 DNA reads TGTGCCAGCAACCCCACCGGGGGCTCCTACAATGAGCAGTTCTTC.

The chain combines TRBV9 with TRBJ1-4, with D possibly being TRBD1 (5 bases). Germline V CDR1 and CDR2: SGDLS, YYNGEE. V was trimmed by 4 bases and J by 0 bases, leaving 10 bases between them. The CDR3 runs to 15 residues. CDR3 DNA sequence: TGTGCCAGCAGCCTGGGGACGGCAACTAATGAAAAACTGTTTTTT. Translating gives CASSLGTATNEKLFF.

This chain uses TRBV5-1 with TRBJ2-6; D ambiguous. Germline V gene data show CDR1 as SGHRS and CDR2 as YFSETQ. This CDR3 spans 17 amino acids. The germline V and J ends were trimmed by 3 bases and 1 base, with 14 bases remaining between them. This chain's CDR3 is CASSSLVGSSGANVLTF. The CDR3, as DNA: TGCGCCAGCAGCTCATTGGTGGGGTCATCTGGGGCCAACGTCCTGACTTTC.

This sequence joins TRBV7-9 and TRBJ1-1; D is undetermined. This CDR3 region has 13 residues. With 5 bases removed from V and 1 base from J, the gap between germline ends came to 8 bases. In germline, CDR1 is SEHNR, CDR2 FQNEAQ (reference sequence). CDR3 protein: CASSATQNTEAFF. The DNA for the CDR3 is TGTGCCAGCAGCGCGACACAGAACACTGAAGCTTTCTTT.

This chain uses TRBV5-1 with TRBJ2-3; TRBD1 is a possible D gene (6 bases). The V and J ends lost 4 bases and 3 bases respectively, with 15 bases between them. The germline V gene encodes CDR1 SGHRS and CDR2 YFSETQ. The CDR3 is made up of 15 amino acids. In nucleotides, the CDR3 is TGCGCCAGCAGCGGGATAGGACAGATTACAGATACGCAGTATTTT. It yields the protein CASSGIGQITDTQYF.

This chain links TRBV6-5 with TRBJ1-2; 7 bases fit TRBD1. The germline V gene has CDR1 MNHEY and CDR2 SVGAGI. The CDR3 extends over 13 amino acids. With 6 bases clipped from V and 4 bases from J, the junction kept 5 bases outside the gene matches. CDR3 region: CASSRDSIYGYTF. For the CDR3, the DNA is TGTGCCAGCAGCCGGGACAGTATCTATGGCTACACCTTC.

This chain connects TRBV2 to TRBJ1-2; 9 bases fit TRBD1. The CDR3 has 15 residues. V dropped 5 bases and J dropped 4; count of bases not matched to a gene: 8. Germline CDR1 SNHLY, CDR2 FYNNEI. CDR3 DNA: TGTGCCAGCAGTCGCGGTACAGGGGGCTCCTATGGCTACACCTTC. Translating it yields CASSRGTGGSYGYTF.

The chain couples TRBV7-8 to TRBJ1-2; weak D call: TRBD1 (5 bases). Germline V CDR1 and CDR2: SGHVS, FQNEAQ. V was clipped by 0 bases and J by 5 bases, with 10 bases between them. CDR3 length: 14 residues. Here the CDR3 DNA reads TGTGCCAGCAGCTTAGCAAGGGGAGGGTATGGCTACACCTTC. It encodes CASSLARGGYGYTF.

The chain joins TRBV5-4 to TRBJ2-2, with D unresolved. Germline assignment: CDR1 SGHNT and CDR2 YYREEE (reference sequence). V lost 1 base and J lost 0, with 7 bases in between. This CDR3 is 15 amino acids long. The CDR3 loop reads CASSLISANTGELFF. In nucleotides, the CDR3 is TGTGCCAGCAGCTTGATCAGCGCGAACACCGGGGAGCTGTTTTTT.

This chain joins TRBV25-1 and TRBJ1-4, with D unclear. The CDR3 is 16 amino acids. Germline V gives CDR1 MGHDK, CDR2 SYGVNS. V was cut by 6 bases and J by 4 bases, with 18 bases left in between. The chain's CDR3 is CASRGSSVLGNEKLFF. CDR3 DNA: TGTGCCAGCAGGGGCAGCTCTGTCCTCGGTAATGAAAAACTGTTTTTT.

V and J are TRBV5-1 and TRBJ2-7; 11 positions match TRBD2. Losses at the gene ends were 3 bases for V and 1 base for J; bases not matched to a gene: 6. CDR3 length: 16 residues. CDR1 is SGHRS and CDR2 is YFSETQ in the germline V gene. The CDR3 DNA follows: TGCGCCAGCAGCTCCTTGACTAGCGGGGCATCCTACGAGCAGTACTTC. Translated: CASSSLTSGASYEQYF.

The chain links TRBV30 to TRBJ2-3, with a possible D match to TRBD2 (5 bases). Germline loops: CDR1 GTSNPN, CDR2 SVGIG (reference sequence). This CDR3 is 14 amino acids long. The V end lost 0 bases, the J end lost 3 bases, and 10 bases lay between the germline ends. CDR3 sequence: CAWSVPGSTDTQYF. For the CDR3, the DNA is TGTGCCTGGAGTGTTCCTGGGAGTACAGATACGCAGTATTTT.

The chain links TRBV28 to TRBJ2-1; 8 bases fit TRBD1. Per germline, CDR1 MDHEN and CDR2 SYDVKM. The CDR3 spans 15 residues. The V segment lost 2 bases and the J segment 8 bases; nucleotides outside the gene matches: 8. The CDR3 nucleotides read TGTGCCAGCAGTTTAGGGGGACAGGCGGGCTATGAGCAGTTCTTC. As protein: CASSLGGQAGYEQFF.

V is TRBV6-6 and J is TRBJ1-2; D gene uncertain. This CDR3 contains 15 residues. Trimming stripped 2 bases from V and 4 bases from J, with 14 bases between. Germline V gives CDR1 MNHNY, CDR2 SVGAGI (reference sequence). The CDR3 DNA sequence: TGTGCCAGCAGTTACCCCTGGCTTAGGAGCTATGGCTACACCTTC. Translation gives CASSYPWLRSYGYTF.